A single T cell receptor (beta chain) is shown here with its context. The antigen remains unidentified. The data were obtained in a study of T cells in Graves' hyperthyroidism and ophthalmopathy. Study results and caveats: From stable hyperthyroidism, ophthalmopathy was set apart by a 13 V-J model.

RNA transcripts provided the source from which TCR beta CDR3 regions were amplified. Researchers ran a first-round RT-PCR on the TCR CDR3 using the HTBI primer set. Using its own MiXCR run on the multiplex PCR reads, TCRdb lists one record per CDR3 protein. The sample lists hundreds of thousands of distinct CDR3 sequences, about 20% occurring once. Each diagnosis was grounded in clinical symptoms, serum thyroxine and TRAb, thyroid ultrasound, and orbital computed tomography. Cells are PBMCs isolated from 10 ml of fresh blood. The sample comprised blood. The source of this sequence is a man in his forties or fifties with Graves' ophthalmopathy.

In DNA, the CDR3 is TGTGCCAGCAGCGGGGAGGGGGCTGGGGCCAACGTCCTGACTTTC. It codes for CASSGEGAGANVLTF. The V gene is TRBV6-2 or TRBV6-3, the J gene TRBJ2-6; a weak D match, TRBD2 (7 bases). The CDR3 has 15 amino acids. The germline V and J ends were trimmed by 6 bases and 2 bases, with 11 bases remaining between them. Germline values: CDR1 MNHEY, CDR2 SVGEGT.